In this sample, the clone carrying this TCR beta chain turned up a few times. The data belong to a study of CD8 T cells in ankylosing spondylitis. TCRdb recomputed calls from the 5' RACE reads with MiXCR, one row per CDR3 protein. The sample lists 300,000 to 350,000 distinct CDR3 sequences, roughly 20% occurring once. The CDR3 extends over 14 amino acids. V was pared by 6 bases and J by 9 bases, with 18 bases between. The TCR originated in a female donor with ankylosing spondylitis or in good health (not recorded which). J is TRBJ2-1 and V is TRBV12-3 or TRBV12-4; possible D gene TRBD2, 5 bases. The sequencing sample was made of blood, either unsorted or a sorted T cell fraction (not recorded which). CDR3 sequence (DNA): TGTGCCAGCAGCCCCCCGGGGAGCGGCGGTGAGCAGTTCTTC. It is translated as CASSPPGSGGEQFF.